Listed below are T cell receptor beta chains from one sample, sequenced in a study of shared clonotypes between healthy human individuals. Method: immunoSEQ multiplex PCR; TCRdb's copy keeps in-frame clones and lacks some. Found here are about 2.1 million clones, 93% of them singletons; the top ten hold approximately 1.7%. Sequencing was carried out using naive CD8+ T cells from PBMCs. The receptors shown here come from a man in his late teens or twenties in good health. Some clones in this sample may be carry-over from other donors' samples. Both conserved end residues are part of each CDR3. D genes are given only for firm matches. Clone size is given for some rows only: seen once, a few or many times, or a class if the clone is expanded.

>NA|NA|TRBJ1-1|TRBV6-6
TGTGCCAGCAACACGGACGGTAACACTGAAGCTTTCTTT
CASNTDGNTEAFF
>NA|once|TRBJ1-1|TRBV19
TGTGCCAGTAGTGTCAGGGAGATAGAAACTGAAGCTTTCTTT
CASSVREIETEAFF
>NA|NA|TRBJ2-7|TRBV27
TGTGCCAGCAGTTTCTACTCCGGGACATTCTACGAGCAGTACTTC
CASSFYSGTFYEQYF
>TRBD2|NA|TRBJ2-1|TRBV11-2
TGTGCCAGCAGCTTTTTCACCTCCGTGGGGACTAGCGGGAGGGGGGAGCAGTTCTTC
CASSFFTSVGTSGRGEQFF
>TRBD2|NA|TRBJ2-1|TRBV5-1
TGCGCCAGCAGCTTGGTAGCGGGACGACCCTCCTACAATGAGCAGTTCTTC
CASSLVAGRPSYNEQFF
>NA|NA|TRBJ1-1|TRBV5-6
TGTGCCAGCAGCGCCATGAACACTGAAGCTTTCTTT
CASSAMNTEAFF
>NA|few|TRBJ2-7|TRBV6-5
TGTGCCAGCAGTCCGGGACACTCCTACGAGCAGTACTTC
CASSPGHSYEQYF
>NA|NA|TRBJ2-2|TRBV15
TGTGCCACCAGCAGAGACCCTACCTCCGACACCGGGGAGCTGTTTTTT
CATSRDPTSDTGELFF
>NA|NA|TRBJ2-2|TRBV9
TGTGCCAGCAGCGTAGGGGATTACGCCGGGGAGCTGTTTTTT
CASSVGDYAGELFF
>NA|NA|TRBJ2-5|TRBV30
TGTGCCTGGAGTGGATGGGACACCAAAGAGACCCAGTACTTC
CAWSGWDTKETQYF
>NA|NA|TRBJ2-1|TRBV4-1
TGCGCCAGCAGCCAACTGCGGGCGGGAACTGCAAATGAGCAGTTCTTC
CASSQLRAGTANEQFF
>NA|NA|TRBJ1-3|TRBV4-1
TGCGCCAGCAGCCAAGGAAACCCGACTGGCTCTGGAAACACCATATATTTT
CASSQGNPTGSGNTIYF
>NA|NA|TRBJ1-2|TRBV7-6
TGTGCCAGCAGCTTAAGTAGGGGTATGAACTATGGCTACACCTTC
CASSLSRGMNYGYTF
>NA|NA|TRBJ2-1|TRBV29-1
TGCAGCGTTCTATTAGCGGATATGAGCTCCTACAATGAGCAGTTCTTC
CSVLLADMSSYNEQFF
>NA|NA|TRBJ2-5|TRBV6-5
TGTGCCAGCAGTTCCGGGGTCTCATTCTCTCTAGAGACCCAGTACTTC
CASSSGVSFSLETQYF
>TRBD2|NA|TRBJ2-7|TRBV28
TGTGCCAGCAGTTTGCGGGGAGGGCCGGGTGAGCAGTACTTC
CASSLRGGPGEQYF
>NA|NA|TRBJ2-1|TRBV5-6
TGTGCCAGCAGCTTAGAACGGGGCCTCTCGGATGAGCAGTTCTTC
CASSLERGLSDEQFF
>NA|NA|TRBJ2-7|TRBV5-6
TGTGCCAGCAGCTTGGGATTCTACGAGCAGTACTTC
CASSLGFYEQYF
>NA|NA|TRBJ2-1|TRBV14
TGTGCCAGCAGCCAAGGCAAGGGCAATGAGCAGTTCTTC
CASSQGKGNEQFF
>NA|NA|TRBJ2-2|TRBV7-8
TGTGCCAGCAGCTTAGAAGGCGCCGGGGAGCTGTTTTTT
CASSLEGAGELFF
>NA|NA|TRBJ2-1|TRBV27
TGTGCCAGCAGTTTCCCGGAGTCCTATGAGCAGTTCTTC
CASSFPESYEQFF
>NA|NA|TRBJ1-5|TRBV11-3
TGTGCCAGCAGCGCAAGAGGTCAGTGTAGTCAGCCCCAGCATTTT
CASSARGQCSQPQHF
>NA|NA|TRBJ2-1|TRBV5-1
TGCGCCAGCAGCTTGGTCAGCGGACCCTACAATGAGCAGTTCTTC
CASSLVSGPYNEQFF
>NA|NA|TRBJ2-2|TRBV7-3
TGTGCCAGCAGCTTAGTTCGCAGGGGGAACACCGGGGAGCTGTTTTTT
CASSLVRRGNTGELFF
>TRBD1|few|TRBJ2-2|TRBV27
TGTGCCAGCAGTGCCTGGACAGGAGTCAACACCGGGGAGCTGTTTTTT
CASSAWTGVNTGELFF
>NA|NA|TRBJ2-3|TRBV27
TGTGCCAGCAGTAAGGAAATAGCGACAGATACGCAGTATTTT
CASSKEIATDTQYF
>TRBD1|NA|TRBJ1-5|TRBV28
TGTGCCAGCAGTTTCAGGGGGTCGGCTCAGCCCCAGCATTTT
CASSFRGSAQPQHF
>NA|NA|TRBJ2-6|TRBV19
TGTGCCAGTAGTATAGATCGGGGGAAGAATGGTCCTGGGGCCAACGTCCTGACTTTC
CASSIDRGKNGPGANVLTF
>TRBD1|NA|TRBJ2-7|TRBV14
TGTGCCAGCAGCCAAGATCCAGGACAGGGTACCTACGAGCAGTACTTC
CASSQDPGQGTYEQYF
>NA|NA|TRBJ1-3|TRBV5-4
TGTGCCAGCAGTTCCTATAACACCATATATTTT
CASSSYNTIYF
>NA|NA|TRBJ1-5|TRBV6-6
TGTGCCAGCAGACAGGGTTGGGATCAGCCCCAGCATTTT
CASRQGWDQPQHF
>NA|NA|TRBJ2-7|TRBV11-2
TGTGCCAGCAGCTTAGACCCACTCCAGTACTTC
CASSLDPLQYF
>NA|NA|TRBJ2-7|TRBV27
TGTGCCAGCAGTTTATGGCCTAGGTACGAGCAGTACTTC
CASSLWPRYEQYF
>NA|NA|TRBJ2-7|TRBV11-2
TGTGCCAGCAGCTCATTACATTCGTCTTACGAGCAGTACTTC
CASSSLHSSYEQYF
>TRBD1|NA|TRBJ2-1|TRBV9
TGTGCCAGCAGCGTAGGAAGGGGGCTTTACAATGAGCAGTTCTTC
CASSVGRGLYNEQFF
>NA|NA|TRBJ2-1|TRBV9
TGTGCCAGCAGCGTAGATGTCGGGGCCTATGAGCAGTTCTTC
CASSVDVGAYEQFF
>NA|NA|TRBJ1-3|TRBV5-6
TGTGCCAGCAGCTTGATAAGAGGGGAAGGATACACCATATATTTT
CASSLIRGEGYTIYF
>NA|NA|TRBJ2-7|TRBV28
TGTGCCAGCAGTTTTTCGGTGGAGCAGTACTTC
CASSFSVEQYF
>NA|NA|TRBJ2-4|TRBV15
TGTGCCACGGGCCTTGGCTCGGCCAAAAACATTCAGTACTTC
CATGLGSAKNIQYF
>NA|NA|TRBJ2-2|TRBV11-2
TGTGCCAGCAGACACTACAGGGAAGGGGCCGGGGAGCTGTTTTTT
CASRHYREGAGELFF
>TRBD1|NA|TRBJ2-7|TRBV5-6
TGTGCCAGCAGCTTAGGGACAGGGGAATACGAGCAGTACTTC
CASSLGTGEYEQYF
>TRBD1|once|TRBJ2-7|TRBV18
TGTGCCAGCTCACCTCGGACAGGCAGCTCCTACGAGCAGTACTTC
CASSPRTGSSYEQYF
>TRBD2|once|TRBJ2-1|TRBV7-2
TGTGCCAGCAGCTTAGGGGGGCAGCGGGAGGGCCGTCCGGCCAATGAGCAGTTCTTC
CASSLGGQREGRPANEQFF
>TRBD2|NA|TRBJ2-2|TRBV28
TGTGCCAGCAGTTTAAGCCCCGGGACTAGCGGGAGTACCAGGGAGCTGTTTTTT
CASSLSPGTSGSTRELFF
>NA|NA|TRBJ2-2|TRBV19
TGTGCCAGTAGTAGTGGCTCCACCGGGGAGCTGTTTTTT
CASSSGSTGELFF
>TRBD1|few|TRBJ1-1|TRBV30
TGTGCCTGGAGAGAGAACAGTCACAGGGGGGCTTTCTTT
CAWRENSHRGAFF
>TRBD2|NA|TRBJ2-3|TRBV19
TGTGCCAGTAGTTGGACTAGCGGGGGCACAGATACGCAGTATTTT
CASSWTSGGTDTQYF
>NA|NA|TRBJ1-1|TRBV9
TGTGCCAGCAGCGCTTGGAACACTGAAGCTTTCTTT
CASSAWNTEAFF
>NA|NA|TRBJ1-1|TRBV29-1
TGCAGCGTTGGAGACATGGGGGGGCTTTGGAACACTGAAGCTTTCTTT
CSVGDMGGLWNTEAFF
>TRBD1|NA|TRBJ1-5|TRBV4-1
TGCGCCAGCAGCCAAAAAGGGGGGACAGGGGGCCTGTGGCCCCAGCATTTT
CASSQKGGTGGLWPQHF
>TRBD2|NA|TRBJ2-3|TRBV4-1
TGCGCCAGCAGCCACCGGACTAGCGGGGGGGCGACTAGCACAGATACGCAGTATTTT
CASSHRTSGGATSTDTQYF
>NA|NA|TRBJ2-1|TRBV6-5
TGTGCCAGCAGTCTCCGACTGCCCTCCTACAATGAGCAGTTCTTC
CASSLRLPSYNEQFF
>NA|few|TRBJ1-1|TRBV29-1
TGCAGCGGGACACAGGGAGCTGAAGCTTTCTTT
CSGTQGAEAFF
>NA|NA|TRBJ1-1|TRBV11-3
TGTGCCAGCAGCTTAGTCCAGAACACTGAAGCTTTCTTT
CASSLVQNTEAFF
>NA|NA|TRBJ1-1|TRBV19
TGTGCCAGTAGTATTCGTCATGTCGGGGGAACTGAAGCTTTCTTT
CASSIRHVGGTEAFF